This passage covers 15 T cell receptor beta chains from one sample sequenced in a study of TIL therapy for anti-PD-1-resistant metastatic lung cancer. The time point here: pre-treatment sample, taken before nivolumab and TIL therapy. The tumor samples were excised metastases, mostly pleural nodules or supraclavicular lymph nodes. Sequencing used immunoSEQ v3. Here immunoSEQ multiplex PCR was the method, and the copy in TCRdb shows in-frame clones only, minus some. The data show 95,000 or so clones, about three fifths seen once. Sequenced material: tumor tissue, taken at baseline. Source of these receptors: a person between 25 and 80 years old with non-small cell lung cancer.

The gene calls are TRBV28 and TRBJ2-3; a possible D gene is TRBD1 (6 bases). V was cut by 2 bases and J by 4 bases, with 13 bases left in between. Germline values: CDR1 MDHEN, CDR2 SYDVKM. This CDR3 comprises 15 residues. DNA of the CDR3: TGTGCCAGCAGTTTAATCGCACAGGGATCAGATACGCAGTATTTT. Encoded protein: CASSLIAQGSDTQYF.

V and J are TRBV24-1 and TRBJ2-6; D remains ambiguous. This CDR3 spans 15 amino acids. V lost 9 bases and J lost 1, with 12 bases in between. CDR1 and CDR2 from the germline V gene are KGHDR and SFDVKD. The CDR3 region has the DNA TGTGCCACCCCCCACAGACCATCTGGGGCCAACGTCCTGACTTTC. Protein sequence: CATPHRPSGANVLTF.

This clone came up once. The chain employs TRBV5-1 and TRBJ2-7; 7 bases agree with TRBD1. The CDR3 runs 12 residues. With 3 bases clipped from V and 6 bases from J, the junction kept 3 bases outside the gene matches. Germline lookup yields CDR1 SGHRS and CDR2 YFSETQ. The CDR3 DNA reads as TGCGCCAGCAGCTCGGACAGGTTCGAGCAGTACTTC. The encoded protein is CASSSDRFEQYF.

This clone was detected a few times. The V and J genes are TRBV2 and TRBJ1-1; TRBD1 aligns across 7 bases. The CDR3 has 16 residues. Germline V gene lookup returns CDR1 SNHLY and CDR2 FYNNEI. The V gene end was trimmed by 6 bases and the J gene end by 2 bases; junction bases not matched to a gene: 12. In DNA, the CDR3 is TGTGCCAGCAGCTGGGGACAGTTCGTGGCCAACACTGAAGCTTTCTTT. Residues: CASSWGQFVANTEAFF.

The chain carries TRBV19 and TRBJ2-2, with 7 bases identical to TRBD2. This CDR3 spans 17 amino acids. V lost 6 bases, J lost 1 base, and 11 bases stayed unmatched. Germline CDR1 is LNHDA and CDR2 is SQIVND (reference sequence). This CDR3 reads CASSTRKGGGNTGELFF. CDR3 coding DNA: TGTGCCAGTAGCACAAGGAAGGGCGGGGGGAACACCGGGGAGCTGTTTTTT.

This chain joins TRBV7-3 and TRBJ2-1, with 7 nucleotides matching TRBD2. V shed 1 base, J shed 5 bases, and the junction held 8 bases outside the gene matches. The CDR3 sequence is 16 residues long. CDR1 is SGHTA and CDR2 is FQGTGA in the germline V gene. CDR3 bases: TGTGCCAGCAGCTTAAGCTCTAGCGGCCGGGACAATGAGCAGTTCTTC. Translating it yields CASSLSSSGRDNEQFF.

V gene TRBV7-2 combines with J gene TRBJ2-7, with D possibly being TRBD2 (5 bases). Per the germline V gene, CDR1 is SGHTA and CDR2 is FQGNSA. V was clipped by 0 bases and J by 3 bases, with 12 bases between them. The CDR3 has 15 residues. DNA for the CDR3: TGTGCCAGCAGCTTAGCGATTGCTAGCATCTACGAGCAGTACTTC. Translating it yields CASSLAIASIYEQYF.

This clone appeared many times. This rearrangement joins TRBV4-1 to TRBJ1-2; TRBD1 is a possible D gene (6 bases). The CDR3 extends over 16 amino acids. Germline V lookup: CDR1 MGHRA, CDR2 YSYEKL. V was shortened by 2 bases and J by 4 bases, with 17 bases between the two germline ends. CDR3 nucleotide sequence: TGCGCCAGCAGCCAACGGGACACCCAGGGGAGCTATGGCTACACCTTC. Translating it yields CASSQRDTQGSYGYTF.

This clone was counted a few times. The chain recombines TRBV19 with TRBJ2-1, with D unclear. The germline gives CDR1 LNHDA, CDR2 SQIVND (reference sequence). V gave up 8 bases and J gave up 0 bases, with 17 bases separating them. The CDR3 loop spans 16 amino acids. In DNA form, the CDR3 reads TGTGCCAGTTCTCCCCGGCCTGATTCCTCCTACAATGAGCAGTTCTTC. The encoded protein is CASSPRPDSSYNEQFF. Drawing the rest from reference TRBV19 and TRBJ2-1, the complete variable domain is DGGITQSPKYLFRKEGQNVTLSCEQNLNHDAMYWYRQDPGQGLRLIYYSQIVNDFQKGDIAEGYSVSREKKESFPLTVTSAQKNPTAFYLCASSPRPDSSYNEQFFGPGTRLTVL.

This chain uses TRBV19 with TRBJ2-5; 9 nucleotides agree with TRBD1. Germline V lookup: CDR1 LNHDA, CDR2 SQIVND (reference sequence). With 9 bases clipped from V and 2 bases from J, the junction kept 7 bases outside the gene matches. The length of the CDR3 is 14 residues. The CDR3 is CASKDRGLQETQYF. The CDR3 DNA is TGTGCCAGCAAGGACAGGGGCTTGCAAGAGACCCAGTACTTC. Full variable domain (outside the CDR3, taken from reference TRBV19 and TRBJ2-5): DGGITQSPKYLFRKEGQNVTLSCEQNLNHDAMYWYRQDPGQGLRLIYYSQIVNDFQKGDIAEGYSVSREKKESFPLTVTSAQKNPTAFYLCASKDRGLQETQYFGPGTRLLVL.

This chain uses TRBV15 with TRBJ2-1; TRBD1 matches 8 bases. The V gene end was trimmed by 2 bases and the J gene end by 9 bases; junction bases not matched to a gene: 6. The CDR3 consists of 14 residues. Germline CDR1 LNHNV, CDR2 YYDKDF (reference sequence). This CDR3 reads CATSRKDRDGEQFF. CDR3 bases: TGTGCCACCAGCAGAAAGGACAGGGATGGTGAGCAGTTCTTC. The complete variable domain, with remaining parts taken from reference TRBV15 and TRBJ2-1, reads DAMVIQNPRYQVTQFGKPVTLSCSQTLNHNVMYWYQQKSSQAPKLLFHYYDKDFNNEADTPDNFQSRRPNTSFCFLDIRSPGLGDTAMYLCATSRKDRDGEQFFGPGTRLTVL.

In its sample, this clone was seen once. The chain employs TRBV19 and TRBJ2-3, with a possible D match to TRBD2 (7 bases). Per germline, CDR1 LNHDA and CDR2 SQIVND (reference sequence). CDR3 length equals 14 residues. The germline V and J ends were trimmed by 7 bases and 2 bases, with 13 bases remaining between them. The CDR3 coding sequence is TGTGCCAGTAAGGTTGCGGGGGCCACAGATACGCAGTATTTT. It translates to CASKVAGATDTQYF. The full variable domain, its missing parts supplied by reference TRBV19 and TRBJ2-3, is DGGITQSPKYLFRKEGQNVTLSCEQNLNHDAMYWYRQDPGQGLRLIYYSQIVNDFQKGDIAEGYSVSREKKESFPLTVTSAQKNPTAFYLCASKVAGATDTQYFGPGTRLTVL.

The chain has TRBV30 and TRBJ1-4; a weak D match, TRBD1 (5 bases). Trimming shortened V by 5 bases and J by 10 bases, and 20 bases separated the two germline ends. The germline gives CDR1 GTSNPN, CDR2 SVGIG (reference sequence). This CDR3 has 14 residues. CDR3 amino acids: CAWGTRGNGGKLFF. CDR3 nucleotides: TGTGCCTGGGGGACTAGAGGGAACGGTGGAAAACTGTTTTTT.

The gene calls are TRBV6-2 or TRBV6-3 and TRBJ2-1; 11 nucleotides align to TRBD2. V dropped 4 bases and J dropped 5; count of bases not matched to a gene: 4. CDR1 is MNHEY, CDR2 SVGEGT, per germline. This CDR3 region has 15 residues. CDR3 amino acids: CASSFSGRVNNEQFF. The CDR3 DNA reads TGTGCCAGCAGTTTTAGCGGGAGGGTTAACAATGAGCAGTTCTTC.

The V and J genes are TRBV4-1 and TRBJ2-1, with 10 bases aligning to TRBD1. The CDR3 is 15 amino acids. V trimming: 5 bases; J trimming: 4 bases; junction bases outside the gene matches: 5. CDR1 and CDR2 (germline): MGHRA, YSYEKL. In DNA form, the CDR3 reads TGCGCCAGCAGCTTGCGGGACAGGGGTTACAATGAGCAGTTCTTC. This codes for CASSLRDRGYNEQFF.